A selection of T cell receptor beta chains follows, all from one sample in a study of blood T cell repertoires in COVID-19. Here immunoSEQ multiplex PCR was the method, and the copy in TCRdb shows in-frame clones only, minus some. The table has roughly 220,000 clones, roughly nine tenths seen once; the top ten hold approximately 3.8%. The specimen was PBMCs or T cells enriched from blood (not recorded which). All receptors derive from a woman aged 18 to 35 in a cohort exposed to, infected with or recovered from COVID-19 (not recorded which). CDR3s include the opening cysteine and the closing phenylalanine or tryptophan. D genes are given only for firm matches. Some rows mark clone size as missing; the rest say once, few, many or name a class of expanded clone.

>NA|TRBV10-3|NA|TRBJ2-7
TGTGCCATCGGTGTGGACAGTTCCTACGAGCAGTACTTC
CAIGVDSSYEQYF
>TRBD2|TRBV7-2|once|TRBJ2-3
TGTGCCAGCAGCCTAACGGGGGGGACGGGAGATACGCAGTATTTT
CASSLTGGTGDTQYF
>TRBD2|TRBV5-1|NA|TRBJ2-5
TGCGCCAGCAGCCTAGCGGTGAACCAAGAGACCCAGTACTTC
CASSLAVNQETQYF
>NA|TRBV2|NA|TRBJ1-3
TGTGCCAGCAGTAGACAGGTATTCTCTGGAAACACCATATATTTT
CASSRQVFSGNTIYF
>NA|TRBV9|NA|TRBJ2-3
TGTGCCAGCAGCAGTCGCCGAGGGTCAGATACGCAGTATTTT
CASSSRRGSDTQYF
>TRBD1|TRBV19|NA|TRBJ2-7
TGTGCCAGTAGTACCCCCGGGACAGGGACCTACGAGCAGTACTTC
CASSTPGTGTYEQYF
>NA|TRBV3-1/TRBV3-2|NA|TRBJ1-1
TGTGCCAGCAGCCACCCTACCGTGGGGGCCCAGGCTTTCTTT
CASSHPTVGAQAFF
>NA|TRBV7-3|few|TRBJ2-1
TGTGCCAGCAGCTTAGCCGCGCGCAATGAGCAGTTCTTC
CASSLAARNEQFF
>TRBD1|TRBV11-2|NA|TRBJ2-1
TGTGCCAGCAGCTTAGTTTCGACAGGGGGGGAGAATGAGCAGTTCTTC
CASSLVSTGGENEQFF
>NA|TRBV2|NA|TRBJ1-6
TGTGCCAGCAGTGAAGCACAGCTAAATTCACCCCTCCACTTT
CASSEAQLNSPLHF
>TRBD1|TRBV5-8|NA|TRBJ1-5
TGTGCCAGCACCCGACAGGGGATCAATCAGCCCCAGCATTTT
CASTRQGINQPQHF
>TRBD1|TRBV24-1|NA|TRBJ2-7
TGTGCCACCAGTGGTGCTGGGACAGGGCATTACGAGCAGTACTTC
CATSGAGTGHYEQYF
>TRBD1|TRBV7-9|NA|TRBJ1-2
TGTGCCAGCAGCTTAGTTCAGACAGGGGAGGATGGCTACACCTTC
CASSLVQTGEDGYTF
>NA|TRBV4-1|NA|TRBJ2-1
TGCGCCAGCAGCCAAGAGGGGCTAGCGCCTAATGAGCAGTTCTTC
CASSQEGLAPNEQFF
>NA|TRBV27|NA|TRBJ1-1
TGTGCCAGCAGTTTAGACTTGCCATCTGCCCCGAACACTGAAGCTTTCTTT
CASSLDLPSAPNTEAFF
>NA|TRBV6-1|NA|TRBJ1-1
TGTGCCAGCAGTGAAGGCGGGGTTGTGTGGGTGAGGACTGAAGCTTTCTTT
CASSEGGVVWVRTEAFF
>NA|TRBV4-1|once|TRBJ2-3
TGCGCCAGCAGCCAAGATCGTTCGGTAGATACGCAGTATTTT
CASSQDRSVDTQYF
>NA|TRBV27|NA|TRBJ1-1
TGTGCCAGCAGTTTGGCAGACTTCACTGAAGCTTTCTTT
CASSLADFTEAFF
>NA|TRBV5-1|once|TRBJ1-2
TGCGCCAGCAGCGGGGAGGCCGATGGCTACACCTTC
CASSGEADGYTF
>NA|TRBV6-5|NA|TRBJ2-5
TGTGCCAGCAGTTACTTACCGGAAGAGACCCAGTACTTC
CASSYLPEETQYF
>TRBD1|TRBV5-4|NA|TRBJ2-5
TGTGCCAGCAGTCAAGACGACAGGGGGGTGGAGACCCAGTACTTC
CASSQDDRGVETQYF
>TRBD2|TRBV6-4|NA|TRBJ2-1
TGTGCCAGCAGTGGCGGGACTAGCGGCTACAATGAGCAGTTCTTC
CASSGGTSGYNEQFF
>NA|TRBV6-4|NA|TRBJ2-1
TGTGCCAGCAGTGATGGCTATGAGGACAATGAGCAGTTCTTC
CASSDGYEDNEQFF
>NA|TRBV10-3|NA|TRBJ2-1
TGTGCCATCAGTGAGCCGGGACAATACAATGAGCAGTTCTTC
CAISEPGQYNEQFF
>NA|TRBV10-2|once|TRBJ1-1
TGCGCCAGCCGCGCCCTCGGACTCATGAACACTGAAGCTTTCTTT
CASRALGLMNTEAFF
>TRBD1|TRBV7-8|few|TRBJ1-1
TGTGCCAGCAGCCGGATGACAGGGGTGAACACTGAAGCTTTCTTT
CASSRMTGVNTEAFF
>NA|TRBV27|once|TRBJ1-6
TGTGCCAGCACCGACAGGATCTCACCCCTCCACTTT
CASTDRISPLHF
>TRBD1|TRBV6-5|NA|TRBJ1-5
TGTGCCAGCAGTCCGGACAGGGGGCTAGGTCAGCCCCAGCATTTT
CASSPDRGLGQPQHF
>TRBD1|TRBV3-1/TRBV3-2|NA|TRBJ2-1
TGTGCCAGCAGCCAAGAGAACAGGGGCCCCTACAATGAGCAGTTCTTC
CASSQENRGPYNEQFF
>TRBD1|TRBV7-9|NA|TRBJ1-1
TGTGCCAGCAGCGCCCTCGGACAGGGGCGGGGGACTGAAGCTTTCTTT
CASSALGQGRGTEAFF
>TRBD1|TRBV3-1/TRBV3-2|NA|TRBJ1-2
TGTGCCAGCAGCCCGCCAGGGGGATACTATGGCTACACCTTC
CASSPPGGYYGYTF
>NA|TRBV11-3|NA|TRBJ2-7
TGTGCCAGCAGCTTAGTCCGGTCCTCCTACGAGCAGTACTTC
CASSLVRSSYEQYF
>TRBD1|TRBV19|NA|TRBJ2-6
TGTGCCAGTAGTATTCGGCTCCTAGGGGGCCGTGGGGCCAACGTCCTGACTTTC
CASSIRLLGGRGANVLTF
>TRBD1|TRBV3-1/TRBV3-2|few|TRBJ2-5
TGTGCCAGCAGCCATACCGGGACAGGGGTAGAGACCCAGTACTTC
CASSHTGTGVETQYF
>TRBD1|TRBV19|NA|TRBJ1-3
TGTGCCAGTAGTATGACCGGGACAGCCTCTGGAAACACCATATATTTT
CASSMTGTASGNTIYF
>TRBD1|TRBV19|many|TRBJ1-1
TGTGCCAGTATCCGACAGGGGTCCCCTGAAGCTTTCTTT
CASIRQGSPEAFF
>NA|TRBV11-2|NA|TRBJ1-1
TGTGCCAGCAGCTTAAGGGGCACTGAAGCTTTCTTT
CASSLRGTEAFF
>TRBD1|TRBV7-9|once|TRBJ2-2
TGTGCCAGCAGCCCCGCCGGGACAGGGGCTGGCGGGGAGCTGTTTTTT
CASSPAGTGAGGELFF
>NA|TRBV11-2|NA|TRBJ2-3
TGTGCCAGCAGTGTAGGGAGTGTCACAGATACGCAGTATTTT
CASSVGSVTDTQYF
>TRBD2|TRBV5-1|NA|TRBJ2-5
TGCGCCAGCACCCCGCTGGCGGGGGGGCAAGAGACCCAGTACTTC
CASTPLAGGQETQYF
>NA|TRBV5-1|NA|TRBJ2-7
TGCGCCAGCAGCGGGGGGAGCTCCTACGAGCAGTACTTC
CASSGGSSYEQYF
>TRBD2|TRBV6-1|few|TRBJ2-7
TGTGCCAGCAGTGAGCGGGAGGGGTACGGGTACGAGCAGTACTTC
CASSEREGYGYEQYF
>TRBD1|TRBV5-1|NA|TRBJ2-7
TGCGCCAGCAGCTTGGGGTGGGATCAGGGGGCGGACGAGCAGTACTTC
CASSLGWDQGADEQYF
>NA|TRBV27|NA|TRBJ1-2
TGTGCCAGCAGTTTATGGGGGGGCGACTATGGCTACACCTTC
CASSLWGGDYGYTF
>NA|TRBV28|NA|TRBJ2-7
TGTGCCAGCAGTTATCCCCAGGGGCCTTTTTATGAGCAGTACTTC
CASSYPQGPFYEQYF
>NA|TRBV6-5|NA|TRBJ1-4
TGTGCCAGCAGTCGCTCGGGTGCGGATGAAAAACTGTTTTTT
CASSRSGADEKLFF
>TRBD1|TRBV29-1|NA|TRBJ1-2
TGCAGCGTAGGGGACAGGGGATCTGGCTACACCTTC
CSVGDRGSGYTF
>NA|TRBV9|once|TRBJ1-1
TGTGCCAGCAGCCTCTACCCAGGGGACGCCCCAAAGGAGGCTTTCTTT
CASSLYPGDAPKEAFF
>NA|TRBV5-1|NA|TRBJ1-1
TGCGCCAGCAGGCCCGACACAGGGAGCCCTGAAGCTTTCTTT
CASRPDTGSPEAFF
>NA|TRBV4-1|NA|TRBJ2-5
TGCGCCAGCAGCCAAGGAGGTAACCGAGCGGAGACCCAGTACTTC
CASSQGGNRAETQYF
>TRBD2|TRBV6-4|NA|TRBJ2-1
TGTGCCAACACACCCTTAGCGGGAGCTGAGCAGTTCTTC
CANTPLAGAEQFF
>TRBD2|TRBV25-1|NA|TRBJ2-1
TGTGCCAGCAGTGTTTCTAGCGGGAGGGCCAGAGATGAGCAGTTCTTC
CASSVSSGRARDEQFF
>NA|TRBV15|NA|TRBJ2-1
TGTGCCACCAGCAGAGCTCGGGCAGGGTCCTACAATGAGCAGTTCTTC
CATSRARAGSYNEQFF
>TRBD1|TRBV9|few|TRBJ1-2
TGTGCCAGCAGCCCTTGGGGAGGCAGGGGGGTAGGTGGCTACACCTTC
CASSPWGGRGVGGYTF
>TRBD1|TRBV9|once|TRBJ1-1
TGTGCCAGCAGCGTATCCGTACAGGGGGACACTGAAGCTTTCTTT
CASSVSVQGDTEAFF